This T cell receptor (beta chain) was recorded in a study of Graves' ophthalmopathy and Graves' hyperthyroidism. Study-wide results and limits: Among expanded thyroid clonotypes above 0.001 frequency, most also occurred in blood.

PBMCs originated in under 13 ml of fresh peripheral blood. This clonotype was observed at least ten times. Its target is unknown. The authors amplified TCR beta CDR3 regions from RNA transcripts. Second-round multiplex PCR followed a first-round RT-PCR using HTBI primers. TCRdb itself ran the multiplex PCR reads through MiXCR, one entry per CDR3 protein. Here the sample spans more than 150,000 distinct CDR3 sequences, 30% to 45% being singletons. The TCR comes from a middle-aged woman with Graves' ophthalmopathy. What was sequenced was peripheral blood.

CDR3 DNA: TGTGCCACCAGCAGGACTAGCGGGAGCCGGCAAGAGACCCAGTACTTC. As protein: CATSRTSGSRQETQYF. V and J are TRBV15 and TRBJ2-5, with TRBD2 matching over 12 bases. There are 16 residues in the CDR3. The trim removed 3 bases at V and 2 bases at J, leaving 4 bases unmatched. The germline V gene has CDR1 LNHNV and CDR2 YYDKDF (reference sequence).